These 29 T cell receptor beta chains were all obtained from the same sample, sequenced in a study of cytomegalovirus exposure and HLA in healthy donors. Amplification used 60 Vbeta primers and 13 Jbeta primers. Here immunoSEQ multiplex PCR was the method, and the copy in TCRdb shows in-frame clones only, minus some. The table records 150,000 to 200,000 clones, 65% to 90% of them present only once. Sequenced: PBMCs. All receptors come from a human donor in good health.

The V and J genes are TRBV14 and TRBJ1-3, with D hard to call. CDR3 length: 14 residues. CDR1 and CDR2 from the germline V gene are SGHDN and FVKESK. The V and J ends lost 1 base and 3 bases respectively, with 7 bases between them. DNA for the CDR3: TGTGCCAGCAGCCAAGTACAGATTGGAAACACCATATATTTT. This sequence encodes CASSQVQIGNTIYF.

The V gene is TRBV4-3, the J gene TRBJ2-1, with TRBD2 matching over 11 bases. CDR1 and CDR2 (germline): LGHNA, YSLEER. V dropped 4 bases and J dropped 7; count of bases not matched to a gene: 9. The CDR3 totals 16 residues. DNA of the CDR3: TGCGCCAGCAGCCCGAGTAGCGGGGGGGTCAGGAATGAGCAGTTCTTC. It translates to CASSPSSGGVRNEQFF.

The chain recombines TRBV6-5 with TRBJ2-7; 8 nucleotides align to TRBD2. V dropped 6 bases and J dropped 4; count of bases not matched to a gene: 11. The CDR3 spans 15 residues. Germline CDR1 MNHEY, CDR2 SVGAGI. The chain's CDR3 is CASSTWAGGQYEQYF. The CDR3 DNA is TGTGCCAGCAGCACTTGGGCGGGGGGTCAATACGAGCAGTACTTC.

This chain joins TRBV4-1 and TRBJ1-1; possibly TRBD1 for D (5 bases). Germline lookup yields CDR1 MGHRA and CDR2 YSYEKL. The V end was cut by 4 bases, the J end by 8 bases, with 17 bases between. This CDR3 has 14 amino acids. The CDR3 coding sequence is TGCGCCAGCAGCCCCCATCCGGGGGGAACCGAAGCTTTCTTT. It translates to CASSPHPGGTEAFF.

This chain uses TRBV5-4 with TRBJ2-7; D gene unclear. This CDR3 comprises 14 residues. V shed 2 bases and J shed 2 bases, with 11 bases lying between them. Germline values: CDR1 SGHNT, CDR2 YYREEE (reference sequence). CDR3 coding DNA: TGTGCCAGCAGCTTCCCCGACTCTACCTACGAGCAGTACTTC. Translated: CASSFPDSTYEQYF.

J is TRBJ2-1 and V is TRBV5-4; TRBD2 matches 9 bases. The CDR3 is made up of 15 amino acids. Germline V gene lookup returns CDR1 SGHNT and CDR2 YYREEE (reference sequence). V shed 0 bases, J shed 5 bases, and the junction held 3 bases outside the gene matches. The CDR3 region is CASSLGGGGDNEQFF. In DNA, the CDR3 is TGTGCCAGCAGCTTGGGGGGCGGGGGGGACAATGAGCAGTTCTTC.

V is TRBV19 and J is TRBJ2-6; 15 bases fit TRBD2. CDR3 size: 20 residues. CDR1 LNHDA and CDR2 SQIVND come from the germline V gene (reference sequence). The trim removed 2 bases at V and 4 bases at J, leaving 9 bases unmatched. The CDR3 bases are TGTGCCAGTAGTATATTCGGACTAGCGGGGGGGCAGAAAGGGGCCAACGTCCTGACTTTC. Its protein is CASSIFGLAGGQKGANVLTF.

This chain joins TRBV4-3 and TRBJ2-5, with unresolved D. With 0 bases removed from V and 2 bases from J, the gap between germline ends came to 10 bases. The length of the CDR3 is 15 residues. Germline V CDR1 and CDR2: LGHNA, YSLEER. CDR3 nucleotides: TGCGCCAGCAGCCAAGAATGGGTGGAGCAAGAGACCCAGTACTTC. This translates into CASSQEWVEQETQYF.

In its sample, this clone was seen a few times. This rearrangement joins TRBV5-4 to TRBJ2-5; 8 positions agree with TRBD2. With V trimmed by 3 bases and J by 4 bases, 11 bases remained unmatched. CDR1 SGHNT and CDR2 YYREEE come from the germline V gene (reference sequence). This CDR3 has 16 amino acids. The CDR3, as DNA: TGTGCCAGCAGCTACCAAGGACTAGCTGGGGGAGAGACCCAGTACTTC. Its translation is CASSYQGLAGGETQYF.

J is TRBJ1-2 and V is TRBV5-1; 7 nucleotides line up with TRBD1. CDR1 and CDR2 from the germline V gene are SGHRS and YFSETQ. The CDR3 spans 14 residues. V shed 4 bases, J shed 5 bases, and the junction held 8 bases outside the gene matches. The CDR3 nucleotides read TGCGCCAGCAGCCACACCCGACAGGGATATGGCTACACCTTC. Encoded protein: CASSHTRQGYGYTF.

The rearrangement joins TRBV6-5 to TRBJ1-6; D remains ambiguous. Per the germline V gene, CDR1 is MNHEY and CDR2 is SVGAGI. Trimming removed 8 bases at V and 7 bases at J, with 15 bases between. The CDR3 covers 14 residues. The CDR3 sequence is CASSLRGENSPLHF. CDR3 bases: TGTGCCAGCTCCTTGAGAGGAGAAAATTCACCCCTCCACTTT.

This chain connects TRBV5-6 to TRBJ1-2; D might be TRBD1 (5 bases). Germline V gives CDR1 SGHDT, CDR2 YYEEEE. Trimming took 0 bases from V and 3 from J, leaving 9 bases between them. The CDR3 is 14 residues long. The CDR3 is CASSLGGSDYGYTF. The CDR3 region has the DNA TGTGCCAGCAGCTTGGGGGGCTCGGACTATGGCTACACCTTC.

The chain joins TRBV7-8 to TRBJ1-1; no clear D gene. CDR1 and CDR2 from the germline V gene are SGHVS and FQNEAQ. This CDR3 is built from 15 residues. Trimming took off 2 bases at V and 0 bases at J, with 10 bases between the two ends. The CDR3 DNA is TGTGCCAGCAGCTTAAGTGGAGGATTGAACACTGAAGCTTTCTTT. Translated, it gives CASSLSGGLNTEAFF.

V gene TRBV14 combines with J gene TRBJ1-1; D remains ambiguous. V gave up 1 base and J gave up 8 bases, with 8 bases separating them. CDR1 SGHDN and CDR2 FVKESK come from the germline V gene. The CDR3 runs to 12 residues. The CDR3 sequence: CASSQVTVEAFF. DNA of the CDR3: TGTGCCAGCAGCCAAGTAACAGTCGAAGCTTTCTTT.

The chain recombines TRBV5-1 with TRBJ2-3; the D is unclear. Germline CDR1 reads SGHRS; CDR2 reads YFSETQ. V gave up 0 bases and J gave up 4 bases, with 6 bases separating them. There are 13 residues in the CDR3. CDR3 loop: CASSLEFADTQYF. For the CDR3, the DNA is TGCGCCAGCAGCTTGGAATTCGCAGATACGCAGTATTTT.

Regarding this clone: In the same sample, other DNA sequences code for this CDR3. The chain is built from TRBV9 and TRBJ1-1, with D tentatively TRBD1 (5 bases). Deletions cut 0 bases from V and 4 bases from J, with 7 bases between. In germline, CDR1 is SGDLS, CDR2 YYNGEE. This CDR3 spans 13 amino acids. The CDR3 is CASSVGGATEAFF. The CDR3, as DNA: TGTGCCAGCAGCGTAGGTGGGGCCACTGAAGCTTTCTTT.

This chain joins TRBV18 and TRBJ2-1, with TRBD2 matching over 9 bases. This CDR3 is 15 amino acids long. V lost 2 bases to trimming and J lost 5 bases; unmatched junction nucleotides: 4. From germline, CDR1 is KGHSH and CDR2 LQKENI. CDR3 DNA sequence: TGTGCCAGCTCACCATTGGCGGGGGGGGACAATGAGCAGTTCTTC. This gives the protein CASSPLAGGDNEQFF.

The chain employs TRBV9 and TRBJ2-5; the match to TRBD1 covers 7 bases. The CDR3 consists of 15 residues. The V and J ends lost 4 bases and 0 bases, in that order; junction bases with no gene match: 6. Germline V gene lookup returns CDR1 SGDLS and CDR2 YYNGEE. The CDR3 nucleotides are TGTGCCAGCAGCCTATACAGGGGTAACCAAGAGACCCAGTACTTC. Translating gives CASSLYRGNQETQYF.

The rearrangement uses TRBV6-6 and TRBJ2-5, with a weak D call TRBD1 (6 bases). Gene TRBJ2-7 matches the end of the DNA better, so the J call may be wrong. Germline V CDR1 and CDR2: MNHNY, SVGAGI (reference sequence). The CDR3 totals 15 residues. CDR3 nucleotide sequence: TGTGCCAGCAGTTACTCAGGGGACATCTCCTACGAGCAGTACTTC. It encodes CASSYSGDISYEQYF.

The chain joins TRBV19 to TRBJ2-3; D not resolved. Germline V gene sequence: CDR1 LNHDA, CDR2 SQIVND (reference sequence). Trimming cost V 3 bases and J 0 bases, with 10 bases left between them. The CDR3 contains 15 residues. The CDR3 sequence is CASSIGYLSTDTQYF. In DNA form, the CDR3 reads TGTGCCAGTAGTATCGGGTACCTCAGCACAGATACGCAGTATTTT.

This chain joins TRBV6-1 and TRBJ1-2; D gene unclear. Per the germline V gene, CDR1 is MNHNS and CDR2 is SASEGT. The CDR3 runs to 11 residues. Trimming left V 4 bases short and J 6 bases short, with 6 bases between. The CDR3 DNA reads as TGTGCCAGCAGTGGAAGCGATGGCTACACCTTC. Translation gives CASSGSDGYTF.

The CDR3 DNA reads as TGCGCCAGCAGCCAAGAGCCAGGCGGGGAGCTGTTTTTT. Encoded protein: CASSQEPGGELFF. The V and J genes are TRBV4-3 and TRBJ2-2; D uncertain. The V end lost 0 bases, the J end lost 7 bases, and 6 bases lay between the germline ends. The germline V gene has CDR1 LGHNA and CDR2 YSLEER. CDR3 size: 13 residues.

The V gene is TRBV2, the J gene TRBJ2-1, with 7 bases identical to TRBD1. V lost 6 bases, J lost 1 base, and 9 bases stayed unmatched. The CDR3 spans 16 residues. Germline V gene sequence: CDR1 SNHLY, CDR2 FYNNEI. The chain's CDR3 is CASRNNGQVSYNEQFF. The CDR3 DNA follows: TGTGCCAGCAGGAACAACGGACAGGTATCCTACAATGAGCAGTTCTTC.

As regards this clone: One end of the junction fails to match germline, which may point to a read error. This chain links TRBV7-7 with TRBJ2-5; D not certain. The CDR3 loop spans 14 amino acids. Germline-derived CDR1 and CDR2 are SSHAT and FNYEAQ (reference sequence). The CDR3 loop reads CASSISLYQETQYF. CDR3 nucleotide sequence: TGTGCTAGCAGCATTTCCCTCTACCAAGAGACCCAGTACTTC.

The V and J genes are TRBV18 and TRBJ1-1; a possible D gene is TRBD1 (5 bases). V lost 3 bases and J lost 3, with 11 bases in between. CDR3 length: 14 residues. The V gene's germline CDR1 is KGHSH and CDR2 LQKENI. CDR3 in DNA: TGTGCCAGCTCACCCGGGACTACCGACACTGAAGCTTTCTTT. It encodes CASSPGTTDTEAFF. The entire variable domain, with the rest obtained from reference TRBV18 and TRBJ1-1, is as follows: NAGVMQNPRHLVRRRGQEARLRCSPMKGHSHVYWYRQLPEEGLKFMVYLQKENIIDESGMPKERFSAEFPKEGPSILRIQQVVRGDSAAYFCASSPGTTDTEAFFGQGTRLTVV.

The chain links TRBV28 to TRBJ1-1; D not resolved. Deletions cut 10 bases from V and 1 base from J, with 10 bases between. The CDR3 sequence is 12 residues long. The germline gives CDR1 MDHEN, CDR2 SYDVKM. The CDR3 region is CATEGANTEAFF. The DNA for the CDR3 is TGTGCCACGGAAGGAGCGAACACTGAAGCTTTCTTT. The full variable domain, with the rest looked up from reference TRBV28 and TRBJ1-1, is DVKVTQSSRYLVKRTGEKVFLECVQDMDHENMFWYRQDPGLGLRLIYFSYDVKMKEKGDIPEGYSVSREKKERFSLILESASTNQTSMYLCATEGANTEAFFGQGTRLTVV.

This sequence joins TRBV4-1 and TRBJ2-5, with TRBD1 matching over 7 bases. V gave up 3 bases and J gave up 1 base; unmatched junction bases: 2. The CDR3 consists of 14 residues. The germline V gene has CDR1 MGHRA and CDR2 YSYEKL. In DNA form, the CDR3 reads TGCGCCAGCAGCCAGAGGGACAGCCAAGAGACCCAGTACTTC. Its translation: CASSQRDSQETQYF.

The J gene is TRBJ1-1, the V gene TRBV10-3; D not certain. The CDR3 length is 13 residues. V lost 4 bases and J 6 bases, leaving 12 bases between the germline ends. The germline CDR1 and CDR2 sequences are ENHRY and SYGVKD. CDR3 bases: TGTGCCATCAGTGGAACAACTACTCCTGAAGCTTTCTTT. This gives the protein CAISGTTTPEAFF.

This chain uses TRBV7-8 with TRBJ2-7; 8 bases align to TRBD2. The CDR3 length is 17 residues. V was pared by 5 bases and J by 2 bases, with 14 bases of the junction left unmatched. Germline V lookup: CDR1 SGHVS, CDR2 FQNEAQ. CDR3 amino acids: CASSPRYSGDTPYEQYF. The CDR3 DNA reads as TGTGCCAGCAGCCCCCGTTATAGCGGGGATACCCCCTACGAGCAGTACTTC.